The 14 T cell receptor beta chains below were found in one sample sequenced in a study of T cell repertoires in cytomegalovirus infection. These receptors are not linked to any known antigen. TCRdb reprocessed the reads with MiXCR, giving one entry per CDR3 protein. The sample contains 650,000 to 900,000 distinct CDR3 sequences, less than 35% of which appear only once. The specimen comprised cultured CD8+ T cells from PBMCs, sampled from culture after CMV antigen stimulation. The receptor set was obtained from a human donor in good health (CMV status not recorded). Some clones in this sample may be carry-over from other donors' samples.

This chain joins TRBV24-1 and TRBJ2-1; D remains unclear. The V gene's germline CDR1 is KGHDR and CDR2 SFDVKD. The length of the CDR3 is 14 residues. V lost 7 bases and J lost 3, with 12 bases in between. DNA for the CDR3: TGTGCCACCAGCGCGGACGGCGGCTACAATGAGCAGTTCTTC. It codes for CATSADGGYNEQFF.

This clonotype was seen a few times. The genes are TRBV6-2 or TRBV6-3 and TRBJ1-1; TRBD1 matches 7 bases. CDR1 is MNHEY, CDR2 SVGEGT, per germline. After removal of 2 bases from V and 0 bases from J, the junction contained 6 bases not matched to a gene. The CDR3 consists of 16 residues. The CDR3 spells CASSYPWDRLNTEAFF. DNA for the CDR3: TGTGCCAGCAGTTACCCGTGGGACAGACTGAACACTGAAGCTTTCTTT.

The J gene is TRBJ2-7, the V gene TRBV12-3 or TRBV12-4; a possible D gene is TRBD1 (6 bases). This CDR3 comprises 13 residues. Trimming took 6 bases from V and 3 from J, leaving 12 bases between them. The CDR3 sequence: CASSPGQYYEQYV. The CDR3, as DNA: TGTGCCAGCAGCCCCGGACAGTACTACGAGCAGTACGTC.

The rearrangement joins TRBV7-9 to TRBJ2-1, with TRBD2 identical over 10 bases. Germline V CDR1 and CDR2: SEHNR, FQNEAQ (reference sequence). The V gene end was trimmed by 5 bases and the J gene end by 6 bases; junction bases not matched to a gene: 13. The CDR3 loop spans 17 amino acids. CDR3 DNA sequence: TGTGCCAGCAGCACCGATGGAAGGACTAGCGGACTCAATGAGCAGTTCTTC. It is translated as CASSTDGRTSGLNEQFF.

About this clonotype: The conserved phenylalanine or tryptophan is not found at the CDR3 terminus, so this likely reflects a read error. V and J are TRBV5-4 and TRBJ2-3; D tentatively reads TRBD1 or TRBD2 (5 bases each). Germline V gene sequence: CDR1 SGHNT, CDR2 YYREEE (reference sequence). V lost 5 bases to trimming and J lost 1 base, with 5 bases between them. The CDR3 is 12 residues long. The CDR3 protein is CASRGGTDTQYL. The CDR3 DNA follows: TGTGCCAGCAGGGGGGGCACAGATACGCAGTATCTT.

This sequence joins TRBV14 and TRBJ2-7; D gene uncertain. There are 15 residues in the CDR3. CDR1 and CDR2 from the germline V gene are SGHDN and FVKESK. Trimming cost V 1 base and J 0 bases, with 10 bases left between them. CDR3 region: CASSQVNSNSYEQYF. In DNA, the CDR3 is TGTGCCAGCAGCCAAGTCAACAGCAACTCCTACGAGCAGTACTTC.

This clonotype was found once. This chain uses TRBV20-1 with TRBJ1-4, with D possibly being TRBD1 (6 bases). Trimming shortened V by 1 base and J by 1 base, and 10 bases separated the two germline ends. The germline V gene has CDR1 DFQATT and CDR2 SNEGSKA (reference sequence). This CDR3 spans 15 amino acids. CDR3: CSARGGGGTNEKLFF. The CDR3, as DNA: TGCAGTGCTAGAGGCGGGGGCGGAACTAATGAAAAACTGTTTTTT.

This clonotype was counted only a few times. This chain uses TRBV7-8 with TRBJ2-7; TRBD2 might be the D (6 bases). Germline CDR1 SGHVS, CDR2 FQNEAQ. With 1 base removed from V and 0 bases from J, the gap between germline ends came to 10 bases. CDR3 length: 15 residues. The CDR3: CASSLDPGSSYEQYV. The CDR3 DNA is TGTGCCAGCAGCTTAGATCCCGGGAGCTCCTACGAGCAGTACGTC.

In this sample, this clonotype turned up a few times. The rearrangement links TRBV6-1 to TRBJ1-2; D remains ambiguous. The CDR3 runs 13 residues. CDR1 and CDR2 from the germline V gene are MNHNS and SASEGT. The germline V and J ends were trimmed by 3 bases and 7 bases, with 12 bases remaining between them. The DNA of the CDR3 is TGTGCCAGCAGTGACTGGGGTCCGGGTGGCTACACCTTC. Translating gives CASSDWGPGGYTF.

The V call is TRBV12-3 or TRBV12-4, the J call TRBJ2-3; unclear D gene. Trimming cost V 5 bases and J 2 bases, with 11 bases left between them. The CDR3 covers 14 residues. The CDR3, as DNA: TGTGCCAGCAGTATAGACGGATTCACAGATACGCAGTATTTT. Translated: CASSIDGFTDTQYF.

The chain recombines TRBV7-4 with TRBJ2-3, with 9 bases identical to TRBD1. V was clipped by 5 bases and J by 5 bases; unmatched bases: 11. CDR1 SGHVT and CDR2 SQSDAQ come from the germline V gene. This CDR3 has 16 residues. The CDR3 nucleotides read TGTGCCAGCAGCCGCAACAGGGGGCGGCCCGAAGATACGCAGTATTTT. This sequence encodes CASSRNRGRPEDTQYF.

The V and J genes are TRBV2 and TRBJ2-7; D may be TRBD1 (6 bases). CDR1 and CDR2 (germline): SNHLY, FYNNEI. The CDR3 has 14 amino acids. V lost 6 bases and J 5 bases, leaving 17 bases between the germline ends. CDR3 sequence (DNA): TGTGCCAGCAGGGCCAGGGGTAGGGCCAACGAGCAGTACTTC. Protein: CASRARGRANEQYF. Looking up the rest from reference TRBV2 and TRBJ2-7 gives the full variable domain: EPEVTQTPSHQVTQMGQEVILRCVPISNHLYFYWYRQILGQKVEFLVSFYNNEISEKSEIFDDQFSVERPDGSNFTLKIRSTKLEDSAMYFCASRARGRANEQYFGPGTRLTVT.

The chain links TRBV6-5 to TRBJ2-2, with D uncertain. The germline V gene encodes CDR1 MNHEY and CDR2 SVGAGI. Trimming pared 8 bases from V and 4 bases from J, leaving 11 bases between. CDR3 length: 13 residues. Written as DNA, the CDR3 is TGTGCCAGCGGGTCCTTGAGCACCGGGGAGCTGTTTTTT. Its translation: CASGSLSTGELFF.

CDR3 coding DNA: TGTGCCAGCAGTTACTCAAAAGACAGGCTGAGTAGGGCCCAGCATTTT. Translation: CASSYSKDRLSRAQHF. The chain recombines TRBV6-6 with TRBJ1-5; maybe TRBD1 (6 bases). Germline V gene data show CDR1 as MNHNY and CDR2 as SVGAGI (reference sequence). The CDR3 totals 16 residues. V was shortened by 0 bases and J by 11 bases, with 20 bases between the two germline ends.